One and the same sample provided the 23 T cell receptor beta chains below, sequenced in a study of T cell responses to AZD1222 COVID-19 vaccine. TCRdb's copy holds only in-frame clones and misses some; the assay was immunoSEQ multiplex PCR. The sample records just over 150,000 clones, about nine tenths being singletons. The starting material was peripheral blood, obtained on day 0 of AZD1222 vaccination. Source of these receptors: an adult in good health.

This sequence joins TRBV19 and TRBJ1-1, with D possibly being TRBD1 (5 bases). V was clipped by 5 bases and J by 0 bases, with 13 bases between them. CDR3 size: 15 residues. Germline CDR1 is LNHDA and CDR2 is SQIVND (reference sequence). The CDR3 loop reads CASSLNGALNTEAFF. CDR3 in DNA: TGTGCCAGTAGTCTAAATGGGGCGTTGAACACTGAAGCTTTCTTT.

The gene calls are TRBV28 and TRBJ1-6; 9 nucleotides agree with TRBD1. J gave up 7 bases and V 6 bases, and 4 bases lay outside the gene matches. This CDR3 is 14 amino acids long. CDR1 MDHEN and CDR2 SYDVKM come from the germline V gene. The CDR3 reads CASRWDRVNSPLHF. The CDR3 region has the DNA TGTGCCAGCAGATGGGACAGGGTGAATTCACCCCTCCACTTT.

The CDR3 is CASSYRGTAYSNYGYTF. In DNA, the CDR3 is TGTGCCAGCAGCTATAGAGGGACAGCTTACTCTAACTATGGCTACACCTTC. The V and J genes are TRBV7-9 and TRBJ1-2, with 7 bases matching TRBD1. This CDR3 comprises 17 residues. V gave up 4 bases and J gave up 0 bases; unmatched junction bases: 11. From germline, CDR1 is SEHNR and CDR2 FQNEAQ (reference sequence).

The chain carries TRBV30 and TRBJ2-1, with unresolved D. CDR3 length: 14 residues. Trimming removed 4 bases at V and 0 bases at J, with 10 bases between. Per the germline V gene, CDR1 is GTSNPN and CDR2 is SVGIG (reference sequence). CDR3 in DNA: TGTGCCTGGACCACGCAGAGCTCCTACAATGAGCAGTTCTTC. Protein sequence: CAWTTQSSYNEQFF.

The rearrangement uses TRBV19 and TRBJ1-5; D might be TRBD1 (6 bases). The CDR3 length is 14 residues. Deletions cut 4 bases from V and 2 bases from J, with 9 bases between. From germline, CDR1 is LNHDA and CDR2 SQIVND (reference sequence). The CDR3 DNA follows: TGTGCCAGTAGTAAGGGGGGTGGCAATCAGCCCCAGCATTTT. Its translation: CASSKGGGNQPQHF.

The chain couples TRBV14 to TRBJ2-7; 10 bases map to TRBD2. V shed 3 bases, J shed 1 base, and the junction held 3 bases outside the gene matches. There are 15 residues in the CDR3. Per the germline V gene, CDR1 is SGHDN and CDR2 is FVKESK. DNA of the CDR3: TGTGCCAGCAGCCACAAACTAGCGGGGTCCTACGAGCAGTACTTC. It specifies CASSHKLAGSYEQYF.

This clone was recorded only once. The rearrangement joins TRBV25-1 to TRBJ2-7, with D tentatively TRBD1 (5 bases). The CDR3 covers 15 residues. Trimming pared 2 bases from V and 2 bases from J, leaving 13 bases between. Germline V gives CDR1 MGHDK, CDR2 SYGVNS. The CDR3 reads CASSESYKGTYEQYF. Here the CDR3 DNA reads TGTGCCAGCAGTGAAAGTTACAAGGGGACCTACGAGCAGTACTTC.

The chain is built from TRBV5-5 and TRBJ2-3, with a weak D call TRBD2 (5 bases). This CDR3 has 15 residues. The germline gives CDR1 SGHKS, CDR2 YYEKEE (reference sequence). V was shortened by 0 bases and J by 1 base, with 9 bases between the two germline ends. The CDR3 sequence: CASSLGGSGTDTQYF. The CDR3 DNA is TGTGCCAGCAGCTTGGGAGGGAGTGGCACAGATACGCAGTATTTT.

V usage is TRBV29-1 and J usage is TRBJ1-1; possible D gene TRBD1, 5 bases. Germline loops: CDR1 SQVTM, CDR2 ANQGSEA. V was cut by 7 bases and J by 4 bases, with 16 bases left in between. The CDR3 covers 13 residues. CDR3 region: CSASRGSGTEAFF. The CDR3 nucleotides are TGCAGCGCCTCCCGGGGGAGTGGCACTGAAGCTTTCTTT.

The CDR3 sequence: CASSENGLAGTDTQYF. CDR3 sequence (DNA): TGTGCCAGCAGTGAAAATGGGCTAGCGGGCACAGATACGCAGTATTTT. The J gene is TRBJ2-3, the V gene TRBV2; 7 positions agree with TRBD2. The CDR3 contains 16 residues. V shed 2 bases, J shed 1 base, and the junction held 6 bases outside the gene matches. Germline V gene sequence: CDR1 SNHLY, CDR2 FYNNEI.

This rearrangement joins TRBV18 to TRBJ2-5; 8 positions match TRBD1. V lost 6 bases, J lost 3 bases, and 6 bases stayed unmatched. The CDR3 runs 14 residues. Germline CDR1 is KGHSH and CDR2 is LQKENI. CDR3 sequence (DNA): TGTGCCAGCTCCCTCAGGACAGGGAAAGAGACCCAGTACTTC. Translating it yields CASSLRTGKETQYF.

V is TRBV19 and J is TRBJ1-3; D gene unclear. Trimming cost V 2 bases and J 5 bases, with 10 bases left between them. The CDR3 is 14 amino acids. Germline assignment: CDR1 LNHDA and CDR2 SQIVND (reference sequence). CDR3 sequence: CASSIRSSRNTIYF. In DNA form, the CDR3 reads TGTGCCAGTAGTATAAGGTCGTCTCGAAACACCATATATTTT.

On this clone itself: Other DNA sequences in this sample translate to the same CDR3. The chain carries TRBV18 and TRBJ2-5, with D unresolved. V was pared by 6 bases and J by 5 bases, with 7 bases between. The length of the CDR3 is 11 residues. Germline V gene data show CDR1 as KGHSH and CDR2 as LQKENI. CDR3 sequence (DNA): TGTGCCAGCTCGCCCGGGGAGACCCAGTACTTC. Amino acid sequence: CASSPGETQYF.

The CDR3 DNA reads TGTGCCAGCAGTGGGTCATTGGACAGGGTCAACGAGCAGTACTTC. Encoded protein: CASSGSLDRVNEQYF. The chain uses TRBV28 and TRBJ2-7, with 8 bases fitting TRBD1. CDR3 length: 15 residues. CDR1 is MDHEN, CDR2 SYDVKM, per germline. The J segment lost 5 bases and the V segment lost 5 bases, leaving 11 bases of the junction unmatched. Together with reference TRBV28 and TRBJ2-7, the CDR3 gives the full variable domain: DVKVTQSSRYLVKRTGEKVFLECVQDMDHENMFWYRQDPGLGLRLIYFSYDVKMKEKGDIPEGYSVSREKKERFSLILESASTNQTSMYLCASSGSLDRVNEQYFGPGTRLTVT.

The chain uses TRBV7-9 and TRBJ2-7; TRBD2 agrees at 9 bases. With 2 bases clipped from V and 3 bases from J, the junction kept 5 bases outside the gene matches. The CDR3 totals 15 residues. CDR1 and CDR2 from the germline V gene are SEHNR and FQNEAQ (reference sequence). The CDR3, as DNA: TGTGCCAGCAGCTTAATGGCGGGAGGGGACTACGAGCAGTACTTC. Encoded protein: CASSLMAGGDYEQYF.

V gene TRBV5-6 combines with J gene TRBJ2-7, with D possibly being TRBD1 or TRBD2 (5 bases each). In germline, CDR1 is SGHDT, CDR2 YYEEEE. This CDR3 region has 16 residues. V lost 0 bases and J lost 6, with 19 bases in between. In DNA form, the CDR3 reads TGTGCCAGCAGCTTGGCAGGGACCCCAAGGTACTCCGAGCAGTACTTC. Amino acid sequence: CASSLAGTPRYSEQYF.

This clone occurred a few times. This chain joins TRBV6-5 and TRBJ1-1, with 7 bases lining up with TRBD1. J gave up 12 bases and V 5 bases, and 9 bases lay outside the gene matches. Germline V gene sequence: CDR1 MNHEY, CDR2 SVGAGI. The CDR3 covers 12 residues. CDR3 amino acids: CASSRVTGSTFF. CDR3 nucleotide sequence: TGTGCCAGCAGTCGTGTGACAGGGAGTACTTTCTTT.

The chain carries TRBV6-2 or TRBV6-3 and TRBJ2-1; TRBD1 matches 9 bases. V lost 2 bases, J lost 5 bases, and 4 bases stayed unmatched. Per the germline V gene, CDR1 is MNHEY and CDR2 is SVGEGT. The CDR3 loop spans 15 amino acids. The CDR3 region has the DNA TGTGCCAGCAGTTACACGGGACAGGGACACAATGAGCAGTTCTTC. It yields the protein CASSYTGQGHNEQFF.

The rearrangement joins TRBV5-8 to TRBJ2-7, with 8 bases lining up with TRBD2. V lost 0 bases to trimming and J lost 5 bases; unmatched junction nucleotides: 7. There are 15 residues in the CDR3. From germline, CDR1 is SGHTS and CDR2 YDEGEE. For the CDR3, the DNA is TGTGCCAGCAGCTTGGTCGGGAGGGCCGGGGACGAGCAGTACTTC. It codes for CASSLVGRAGDEQYF.

Here the CDR3 reads CASSIGRGDGYTF. The DNA of the CDR3 is TGTGCCAGTAGTATAGGACGAGGGGATGGCTACACCTTC. J is TRBJ1-2 and V is TRBV19; D is perhaps TRBD1 (5 bases). The CDR3 has 13 residues. Germline CDR1 is LNHDA and CDR2 is SQIVND (reference sequence). With 1 base removed from V and 6 bases from J, the gap between germline ends came to 9 bases.

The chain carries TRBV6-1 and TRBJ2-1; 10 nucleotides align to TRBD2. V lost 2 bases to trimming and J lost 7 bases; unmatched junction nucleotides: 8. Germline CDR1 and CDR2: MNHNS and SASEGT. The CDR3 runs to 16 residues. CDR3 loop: CASSELGLASRNEQFF. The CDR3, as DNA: TGTGCCAGCAGTGAACTGGGACTAGCGTCTCGGAATGAGCAGTTCTTC.

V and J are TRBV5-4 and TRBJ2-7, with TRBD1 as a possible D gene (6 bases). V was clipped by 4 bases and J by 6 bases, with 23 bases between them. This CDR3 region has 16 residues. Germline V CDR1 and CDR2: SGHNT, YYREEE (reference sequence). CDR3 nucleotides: TGTGCCAGCAGCCGGGCTCAGGACAGAGGGATTGGCGAGCAGTACTTC. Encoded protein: CASSRAQDRGIGEQYF.

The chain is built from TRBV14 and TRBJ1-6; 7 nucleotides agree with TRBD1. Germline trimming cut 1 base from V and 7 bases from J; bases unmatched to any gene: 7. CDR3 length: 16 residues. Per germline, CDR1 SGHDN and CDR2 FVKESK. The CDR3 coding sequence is TGTGCCAGCAGCCAAGGCACCGGGACAGTGAATTCACCCCTCCACTTT. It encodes CASSQGTGTVNSPLHF.